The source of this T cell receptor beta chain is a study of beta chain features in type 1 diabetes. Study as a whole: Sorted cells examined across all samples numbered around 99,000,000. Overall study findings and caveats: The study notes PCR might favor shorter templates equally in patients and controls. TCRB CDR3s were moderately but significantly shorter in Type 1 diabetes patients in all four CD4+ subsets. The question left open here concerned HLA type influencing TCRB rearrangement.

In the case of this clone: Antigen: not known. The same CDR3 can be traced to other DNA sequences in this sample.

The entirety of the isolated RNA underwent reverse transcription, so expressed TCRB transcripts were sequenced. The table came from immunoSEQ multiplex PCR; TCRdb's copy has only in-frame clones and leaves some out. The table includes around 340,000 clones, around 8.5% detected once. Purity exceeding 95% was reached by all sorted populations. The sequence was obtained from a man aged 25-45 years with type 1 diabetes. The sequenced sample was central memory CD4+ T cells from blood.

The chain's CDR3 is CASSVAGAHTDTQYF. CDR3 nucleotide sequence: TGTGCCAGCAGCGTAGCTGGAGCACACACAGATACGCAGTATTTT. The chain couples TRBV9 to TRBJ2-3, with D uncertain. The germline gives CDR1 SGDLS, CDR2 YYNGEE. This CDR3 has 15 amino acids. Trimming took 0 bases from V and 2 from J, leaving 10 bases between them. Filled out from reference TRBV9 and TRBJ2-3, the complete variable domain reads DSGVTQTPKHLITATGQRVTLRCSPRSGDLSVYWYQQSLDQGLQFLIQYYNGEERAKGNILERFSAQQFPDLHSELNLSSLELGDSALYFCASSVAGAHTDTQYFGPGTRLTVL.